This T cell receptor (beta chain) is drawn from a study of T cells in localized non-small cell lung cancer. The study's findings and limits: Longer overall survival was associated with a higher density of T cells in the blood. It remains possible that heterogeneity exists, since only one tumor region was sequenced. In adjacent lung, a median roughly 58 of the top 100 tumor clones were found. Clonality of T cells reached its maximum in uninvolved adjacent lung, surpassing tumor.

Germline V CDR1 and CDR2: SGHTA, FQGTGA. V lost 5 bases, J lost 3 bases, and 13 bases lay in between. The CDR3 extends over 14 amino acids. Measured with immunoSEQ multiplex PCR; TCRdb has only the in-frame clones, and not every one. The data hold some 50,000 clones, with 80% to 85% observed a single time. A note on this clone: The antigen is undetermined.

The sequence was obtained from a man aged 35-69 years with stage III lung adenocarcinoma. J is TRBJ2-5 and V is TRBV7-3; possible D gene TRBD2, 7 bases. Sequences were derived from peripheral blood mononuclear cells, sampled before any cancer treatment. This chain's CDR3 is CASSPEGGKETQYF. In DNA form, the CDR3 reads TGTGCCAGCAGCCCAGAGGGGGGGAAAGAGACCCAGTACTTC.